These T cell receptor beta chains were read from a single sample in a study of T cell responses to AZD1222 COVID-19 vaccine. Sequencing used immunoSEQ multiplex PCR; TCRdb keeps in-frame clones, though not all of them. The sample includes 130,000 or so clones, roughly 86% of them seen just once. The material was peripheral blood, obtained on day 0 of AZD1222 vaccination. Receptors originate from an adult in good health. CDR3s include the opening cysteine and the closing phenylalanine or tryptophan. The D gene is left open where the match is weak. Clone size is not always given. Where it is, it says once, few, many or a class for expanded clones.

cdr3_aa: CASSPGQFNQPQHF
cdr3_nt: TGTGCCAGCAGCCCCGGACAGTTCAATCAGCCCCAGCATTTT
j_call: TRBJ1-5
clone_size: .
d_call: .
v_call: TRBV5-5

cdr3_aa: CASSLLGGGYEQYF
cdr3_nt: TGTGCCAGCAGCTTGTTAGGTGGGGGTTACGAGCAGTACTTC
j_call: TRBJ2-7
clone_size: .
d_call: .
v_call: TRBV5-8

cdr3_aa: CASSLTDGTRALHF
cdr3_nt: TGTGCCAGCAGTTTGACCGACGGAACAAGGGCCCTCCACTTT
j_call: TRBJ1-6
clone_size: .
d_call: .
v_call: TRBV28

cdr3_aa: CASSRGGRQPQHF
cdr3_nt: TGTGCCAGCAGTCGGGGGGGCCGGCAGCCCCAGCATTTT
j_call: TRBJ1-5
clone_size: .
d_call: .
v_call: TRBV6-5

cdr3_aa: CAISGRDPPHEQYF
cdr3_nt: TGTGCCATCAGTGGCAGGGATCCTCCCCACGAGCAGTACTTC
j_call: TRBJ2-7
clone_size: .
d_call: .
v_call: TRBV10-3

cdr3_aa: CASSFELNNYGYTF
cdr3_nt: TGTGCCAGCAGCTTCGAGCTAAATAACTATGGCTACACCTTC
j_call: TRBJ1-2
clone_size: many
d_call: .
v_call: TRBV5-6

cdr3_aa: CASSSAQTAYGNTIYF
cdr3_nt: TGTGCCAGCAGCTCGGCCCAGACAGCCTATGGAAACACCATATATTTT
j_call: TRBJ1-3
clone_size: .
d_call: .
v_call: TRBV5-4

cdr3_aa: CASSEVEGVYEQYF
cdr3_nt: TGTGCCAGCAGTGAAGTCGAAGGGGTATACGAGCAGTACTTC
j_call: TRBJ2-7
clone_size: .
d_call: .
v_call: TRBV6-1

cdr3_aa: CASSGTSGRLLLAHEQYF
cdr3_nt: TGTGCCAGCAGTGGTACTAGCGGGAGGTTGCTCCTAGCCCACGAGCAGTACTTC
j_call: TRBJ2-7
clone_size: .
d_call: TRBD2
v_call: TRBV2

cdr3_aa: CASSQAGWASNQPQHF
cdr3_nt: TGCGCCAGCAGCCAAGCGGGTTGGGCGAGCAATCAGCCCCAGCATTTT
j_call: TRBJ1-5
clone_size: .
d_call: .
v_call: TRBV4-1

cdr3_aa: CSVDYDSPLAFF
cdr3_nt: TGCAGCGTTGATTATGACAGCCCCCTCGCTTTCTTT
j_call: TRBJ1-1
clone_size: few
d_call: .
v_call: TRBV29-1

cdr3_aa: CASLTGTATDGYTF
cdr3_nt: TGTGCCAGTTTGACCGGGACAGCTACGGATGGCTACACCTTC
j_call: TRBJ1-2
clone_size: .
d_call: TRBD1
v_call: TRBV2

cdr3_aa: CASSQGYLAADAYEQYF
cdr3_nt: TGTGCCAGCAGCCAAGGGTATCTCGCGGCAGATGCCTACGAGCAGTACTTC
j_call: TRBJ2-7
clone_size: .
d_call: .
v_call: TRBV3-1/TRBV3-2

cdr3_aa: CASSLSGTGNTGELFF
cdr3_nt: TGTGCCAGCAGCTTAAGCGGGACAGGGAACACCGGGGAGCTGTTTTTT
j_call: TRBJ2-2
clone_size: .
d_call: .
v_call: TRBV7-2

cdr3_aa: CATKGGQGTGYTF
cdr3_nt: TGTGCCACCAAAGGAGGGCAGGGCACGGGCTACACCTTC
j_call: TRBJ1-2
clone_size: .
d_call: .
v_call: TRBV24-1

cdr3_aa: CASSDRYNSPLHF
cdr3_nt: TGTGCCAGCAGTGACAGGTATAATTCACCCCTCCACTTT
j_call: TRBJ1-6
clone_size: .
d_call: .
v_call: TRBV6-1

cdr3_aa: CASSIRGGAFEQYF
cdr3_nt: TGTGCCAGCAGCATCCGGGGTGGGGCTTTCGAGCAGTACTTC
j_call: TRBJ2-7
clone_size: .
d_call: .
v_call: TRBV3-1/TRBV3-2

cdr3_aa: CASSWVSYNEQFF
cdr3_nt: TGTGCCAGCAGCTGGGTCTCCTACAATGAGCAGTTCTTC
j_call: TRBJ2-1
clone_size: .
d_call: .
v_call: TRBV7-8

cdr3_aa: CAISDRGGLYNEQFF
cdr3_nt: TGTGCCATCAGTGATCGGGGGGGCCTCTACAATGAGCAGTTCTTC
j_call: TRBJ2-1
clone_size: few
d_call: TRBD2
v_call: TRBV10-3

cdr3_aa: CASSRDGSSYEQYF
cdr3_nt: TGCGCCAGCAGTCGCGACGGAAGCTCCTACGAGCAGTACTTC
j_call: TRBJ2-7
clone_size: .
d_call: .
v_call: TRBV10-1

cdr3_aa: CASSQTGFGTEAFF
cdr3_nt: TGCGCCAGCAGCCAGACAGGGTTTGGCACTGAAGCTTTCTTT
j_call: TRBJ1-1
clone_size: .
d_call: TRBD1
v_call: TRBV5-1

cdr3_aa: CASSPSGAPNQYF
cdr3_nt: TGTGCCAGCAGTCCCTCCGGGGCCCCAAATCAGTATTTT
j_call: TRBJ2-3
clone_size: once
d_call: .
v_call: TRBV27

cdr3_aa: CASRWGVTDGGPLHF
cdr3_nt: TGTGCCAGTAGGTGGGGGGTGACAGACGGAGGACCCCTCCACTTT
j_call: TRBJ1-6
clone_size: .
d_call: .
v_call: TRBV19

cdr3_aa: CASSVSIQETQYF
cdr3_nt: TGTGCCAGCTCAGTCAGCATCCAAGAGACCCAGTACTTC
j_call: TRBJ2-5
clone_size: .
d_call: .
v_call: TRBV18

cdr3_aa: CASSLLSGGAYNEQFF
cdr3_nt: TGTGCCAGCAGCTTATTAAGCGGGGGGGCCTACAATGAGCAGTTCTTC
j_call: TRBJ2-1
clone_size: .
d_call: TRBD2
v_call: TRBV7-2

cdr3_aa: CASSLWGNSNQPQHF
cdr3_nt: TGTGCCAGCAGTTTGTGGGGAAATAGCAATCAGCCCCAGCATTTT
j_call: TRBJ1-5
clone_size: .
d_call: .
v_call: TRBV28

cdr3_aa: CASSHISRDGPNTGELFF
cdr3_nt: TGTGCCAGCAGCCACATTTCCCGGGACGGACCAAACACCGGGGAGCTGTTTTTT
j_call: TRBJ2-2
clone_size: .
d_call: .
v_call: TRBV3-1/TRBV3-2

cdr3_aa: CASSRGGGWTEAFF
cdr3_nt: TGTGCCAGCAGCCGTGGTGGGGGGTGGACTGAAGCTTTCTTT
j_call: TRBJ1-1
clone_size: .
d_call: .
v_call: TRBV2

cdr3_aa: CASRDIPGATYEQYF
cdr3_nt: TGTGCCAGCAGGGATATCCCCGGGGCCACCTACGAGCAGTACTTC
j_call: TRBJ2-7
clone_size: .
d_call: .
v_call: TRBV6-5

cdr3_aa: CASSHRQGFTEAFF
cdr3_nt: TGCGCCAGCAGCCATCGACAGGGTTTTACTGAAGCTTTCTTT
j_call: TRBJ1-1
clone_size: .
d_call: TRBD1
v_call: TRBV4-3

cdr3_aa: CASSLEDSEQFF
cdr3_nt: TGTGCCAGCAGCTTAGAGGACAGTGAGCAGTTCTTC
j_call: TRBJ2-1
clone_size: .
d_call: .
v_call: TRBV7-9

cdr3_aa: CGSMGIEGGNTIYF
cdr3_nt: TGTGGTAGTATGGGGATTGAAGGTGGAAACACCATATATTTT
j_call: TRBJ1-3
clone_size: .
d_call: .
v_call: TRBV6-4

cdr3_aa: CASSDAEREWYNEQFF
cdr3_nt: TGTGCCAGCAGTGACGCCGAGCGGGAGTGGTACAATGAGCAGTTCTTC
j_call: TRBJ2-1
clone_size: .
d_call: TRBD2
v_call: TRBV25-1

cdr3_aa: CASSLPHRDRGFNQPQHF
cdr3_nt: TGTGCCAGCAGCCTGCCCCATCGGGACAGGGGGTTCAATCAGCCCCAGCATTTT
j_call: TRBJ1-5
clone_size: few
d_call: TRBD1
v_call: TRBV28

cdr3_aa: CASSPGERMYQETQYF
cdr3_nt: TGTGCCAGCTCACCAGGGGAGCGAATGTACCAAGAGACCCAGTACTTC
j_call: TRBJ2-5
clone_size: .
d_call: .
v_call: TRBV18

cdr3_aa: CASSPGIGETQYF
cdr3_nt: TGTGCCAGCTCACCAGGGATCGGCGAGACCCAGTACTTC
j_call: TRBJ2-5
clone_size: .
d_call: .
v_call: TRBV18

cdr3_aa: CARGETSTDTQYF
cdr3_nt: TGTGCGCGAGGGGAGACTAGCACAGATACGCAGTATTTT
j_call: TRBJ2-3
clone_size: .
d_call: .
v_call: TRBV10-3

cdr3_aa: CASSWALNTEAFF
cdr3_nt: TGTGCCAGCAGCTGGGCATTGAACACTGAAGCTTTCTTT
j_call: TRBJ1-1
clone_size: .
d_call: .
v_call: TRBV7-8

cdr3_aa: CATSKRKLYEQYF
cdr3_nt: TGTGCCACCAGTAAGAGAAAACTGTACGAGCAGTACTTC
j_call: TRBJ2-7
clone_size: .
d_call: .
v_call: TRBV24-1

cdr3_aa: CASSYWDNEQFF
cdr3_nt: TGTGCCAGCAGTTACTGGGACAATGAGCAGTTCTTC
j_call: TRBJ2-1
clone_size: .
d_call: .
v_call: TRBV6-2/TRBV6-3

cdr3_aa: CASSTQRDTEAFF
cdr3_nt: TGTGCCAGCAGCACCCAAAGGGACACTGAAGCTTTCTTT
j_call: TRBJ1-1
clone_size: .
d_call: .
v_call: TRBV7-2

cdr3_aa: CAWSGTGRYNEQFF
cdr3_nt: TGTGCCTGGAGCGGGACAGGGAGGTACAATGAGCAGTTCTTC
j_call: TRBJ2-1
clone_size: .
d_call: TRBD1
v_call: TRBV30

cdr3_aa: CASSLQETQYF
cdr3_nt: TGTGCCAGCAGCTTGCAAGAGACCCAGTACTTC
j_call: TRBJ2-5
clone_size: .
d_call: .
v_call: TRBV7-6

cdr3_aa: CASSYRQGGGELFF
cdr3_nt: TGTGCCAGCAGTTACAGACAGGGGGGAGGGGAGCTGTTTTTT
j_call: TRBJ2-2
clone_size: .
d_call: TRBD1
v_call: TRBV6-6

cdr3_aa: CASSLGTVPFF
cdr3_nt: TGTGCCAGCAGCTTGGGGACAGTTCCTTTCTTT
j_call: TRBJ1-1
clone_size: once
d_call: .
v_call: TRBV5-5

cdr3_aa: CASSFSHATGDYEQYF
cdr3_nt: TGTGCCAGCAGCTTTTCTCACGCCACAGGTGACTACGAGCAGTACTTC
j_call: TRBJ2-7
clone_size: .
d_call: .
v_call: TRBV5-5

cdr3_aa: CASSYARDTNNSPLHF
cdr3_nt: TGTGCCAGCAGTTACGCCCGGGACACAAATAATTCACCCCTCCACTTT
j_call: TRBJ1-6
clone_size: .
d_call: .
v_call: TRBV6-2/TRBV6-3

cdr3_aa: CASSQGAGVGYEQYF
cdr3_nt: TGTGCCAGCAGCCAAGGGGCGGGAGTGGGCTACGAGCAGTACTTC
j_call: TRBJ2-7
clone_size: .
d_call: TRBD2
v_call: TRBV14

cdr3_aa: CSVEGGLRGGYTF
cdr3_nt: TGCAGCGTTGAAGGGGGTCTCAGGGGTGGCTACACCTTC
j_call: TRBJ1-2
clone_size: .
d_call: .
v_call: TRBV29-1

cdr3_aa: CASSLQGQGDSPLHF
cdr3_nt: TGTGCCAGCAGCCTACAGGGGCAGGGGGATTCACCCCTCCACTTT
j_call: TRBJ1-6
clone_size: .
d_call: TRBD1
v_call: TRBV7-9

cdr3_aa: CASSPQGSNEKLFF
cdr3_nt: TGTGCCAGCTCACCACAGGGATCTAATGAAAAACTGTTTTTT
j_call: TRBJ1-4
clone_size: .
d_call: .
v_call: TRBV18

cdr3_aa: CASSFGYSYEQYF
cdr3_nt: TGTGCCAGCAGCTTCGGGTACTCCTACGAGCAGTACTTC
j_call: TRBJ2-7
clone_size: .
d_call: .
v_call: TRBV7-8

cdr3_aa: CATSETGTGSGELFF
cdr3_nt: TGTGCCACCAGTGAGACCGGGACAGGGTCCGGGGAGCTGTTTTTT
j_call: TRBJ2-2
clone_size: once
d_call: TRBD1
v_call: TRBV24-1

cdr3_aa: CASSPEQQGLGGELFF
cdr3_nt: TGCGCCAGCAGCCCGGAGCAACAGGGGCTGGGCGGGGAGCTGTTTTTT
j_call: TRBJ2-2
clone_size: .
d_call: TRBD1
v_call: TRBV5-1

cdr3_aa: CASTPRPGFYTGELFF
cdr3_nt: TGTGCCAGCACCCCTCGGCCAGGATTCTACACCGGGGAGCTGTTTTTT
j_call: TRBJ2-2
clone_size: once
d_call: .
v_call: TRBV11-2

cdr3_aa: CASKTANQPQHF
cdr3_nt: TGTGCCAGCAAAACAGCAAATCAGCCCCAGCATTTT
j_call: TRBJ1-5
clone_size: .
d_call: .
v_call: TRBV2